This passage covers 18 T cell receptor beta chains from one sample sequenced in a study of blood T cell repertoires in COVID-19. This table comes from immunoSEQ multiplex PCR, and its TCRdb copy is limited to in-frame clones, with some not included. In the table there are under 95,000 clones, approximately 79% of which are singletons. Specimen: peripheral blood. The source is an older man with acute or convalescent COVID-19.

The V call is TRBV15, the J call TRBJ2-1, with 10 bases lining up with TRBD1. V was pared by 5 bases and J by 4 bases, with 5 bases of the junction left unmatched. CDR1 is LNHNV and CDR2 is YYDKDF in the germline V gene (reference sequence). The CDR3 runs 15 residues. In DNA form, the CDR3 reads TGTGCCACCAGCGCGGACAGGGGGTTTTACAATGAGCAGTTCTTC. Translating it yields CATSADRGFYNEQFF.

This clone showed up just once. V gene TRBV29-1 combines with J gene TRBJ2-7; 9 positions agree with TRBD1. This CDR3 spans 13 amino acids. V dropped 7 bases and J dropped 5; count of bases not matched to a gene: 9. Germline V gene sequence: CDR1 SQVTM, CDR2 ANQGSEA. CDR3 in DNA: TGCAGCGCGTCCGGGACAGGGAACGACGAGCAGTACTTC. Residues: CSASGTGNDEQYF.

The rearrangement joins TRBV5-5 to TRBJ1-6; 9 bases are a match to TRBD1. Losses at the gene ends were 2 bases for V and 11 bases for J; bases not matched to a gene: 8. CDR3 length equals 15 residues. Germline CDR1 reads SGHKS; CDR2 reads YYEKEE (reference sequence). This chain's CDR3 is CASSLREQGATPLHF. In nucleotides, the CDR3 is TGTGCCAGCAGCTTAAGAGAACAGGGGGCTACACCCCTCCACTTT.

The chain carries TRBV2 and TRBJ2-1; D is possibly TRBD2 (6 bases). This CDR3 contains 14 residues. Germline assignment: CDR1 SNHLY and CDR2 FYNNEI. V lost 7 bases to trimming and J lost 6 bases, with 16 bases between them. Here the CDR3 reads CASTSWGTANEQFF. CDR3 DNA sequence: TGTGCCAGCACCTCGTGGGGGACTGCCAATGAGCAGTTCTTC. Based on the CDR3 plus reference TRBV2 and TRBJ2-1, the full variable domain is EPEVTQTPSHQVTQMGQEVILRCVPISNHLYFYWYRQILGQKVEFLVSFYNNEISEKSEIFDDQFSVERPDGSNFTLKIRSTKLEDSAMYFCASTSWGTANEQFFGPGTRLTVL.

This clone has just a few counts. The J gene is TRBJ2-7, the V gene TRBV10-3, with 10 bases that match TRBD1. Germline loops: CDR1 ENHRY, CDR2 SYGVKD. Unmatched junction bases numbered 8, after V lost 0 bases and J lost 3 bases. The CDR3 sequence is 17 residues long. In nucleotides, the CDR3 is TGTGCCATCAGTGAGTCGACTCGACGGGACAGGGGCTACGAGCAGTACTTC. This codes for CAISESTRRDRGYEQYF.

CDR3: CSGASSETQYF. In DNA form, the CDR3 reads TGCAGTGGGGCGTCTTCCGAGACCCAGTACTTC. The chain combines TRBV20-1 with TRBJ2-5, with D hard to call. Trimming took 7 bases from V and 5 from J, leaving 11 bases between them. Germline-derived CDR1 and CDR2 are DFQATT and SNEGSKA (reference sequence). The CDR3 sequence is 11 residues long.

This chain uses TRBV3-1 (or the pseudogene TRBV3-2) with TRBJ2-3; 8 positions match TRBD2. Unmatched junction bases numbered 5, after V lost 1 base and J lost 5 bases. CDR3 size: 15 residues. CDR1 and CDR2 (germline): LGHDT, YNNKEL (reference sequence). DNA for the CDR3: TGTGCCAGCAGCCAAGTGTCGGGGGGGGAAGATACGCAGTATTTT. Amino acid sequence: CASSQVSGGEDTQYF.

The rearrangement joins TRBV3-1 (or the pseudogene TRBV3-2) to TRBJ2-2; no reliable D call. The CDR3 has 14 amino acids. Trimming pared 2 bases from V and 6 bases from J, leaving 10 bases between. CDR1 is LGHDT, CDR2 YNNKEL, per germline (reference sequence). DNA of the CDR3: TGTGCCAGCAGCCAAACGTCTAGTGCCGGGGAGCTGTTTTTT. Protein: CASSQTSSAGELFF.

This clone occurred once. The rearrangement joins TRBV5-1 to TRBJ1-3; D remains unclear. Deletions cut 4 bases from V and 3 bases from J, with 11 bases between. The CDR3 is 14 residues long. The germline CDR1 and CDR2 sequences are SGHRS and YFSETQ. DNA for the CDR3: TGCGCCAGCAGCAGACTAGGGAGTGGAAACACCATATATTTT. It codes for CASSRLGSGNTIYF.

The chain links TRBV4-1 to TRBJ2-3, with 9 bases that match TRBD1. CDR3 length: 17 residues. The germline CDR1 and CDR2 sequences are MGHRA and YSYEKL. Trimming took 3 bases from V and 2 from J; bases not matched to a gene: 9. The CDR3 protein is CASSHGPGTGSTDTQYF. The CDR3 DNA reads TGCGCCAGCAGCCATGGTCCCGGGACAGGGTCCACAGATACGCAGTATTTT.

The chain is built from TRBV7-2 and TRBJ2-2; 8 nucleotides match TRBD2. J was trimmed by 3 bases and V by 5 bases; bases with no gene match: 8. The CDR3 totals 16 residues. Germline V gene lookup returns CDR1 SGHTA and CDR2 FQGNSA. The CDR3 nucleotides are TGTGCCAGCAGCCCCGGACTAGCAGGGGACACCGGGGAGCTGTTTTTT. This codes for CASSPGLAGDTGELFF.

This clone was picked up a small number of times. The chain recombines TRBV30 with TRBJ2-2; D not resolved. In germline, CDR1 is GTSNPN, CDR2 SVGIG (reference sequence). The V end was cut by 2 bases, the J end by 8 bases, with 12 bases between. This CDR3 has 13 residues. The CDR3 DNA reads as TGTGCCTGGAGTAAAGGTAGCCGGGGGGAGCTGTTTTTT. Amino acid sequence: CAWSKGSRGELFF.

The V call is TRBV5-4, the J call TRBJ1-1; D possibly corresponds to TRBD1 (6 bases). Trimming stripped 5 bases from V and 3 bases from J, with 14 bases between. Germline CDR1 SGHNT, CDR2 YYREEE (reference sequence). The CDR3 has 14 residues. The CDR3, as DNA: TGTGCCAGCAGACTTACAGGGAGAGACACTGAAGCTTTCTTT. Protein product: CASRLTGRDTEAFF. Looking up the rest from reference TRBV5-4 and TRBJ1-1 gives the full variable domain: ETGVTQSPTHLIKTRGQQVTLRCSSQSGHNTVSWYQQALGQGPQFIFQYYREEENGRGNFPPRFSGLQFPNYSSELNVNALELDDSALYLCASRLTGRDTEAFFGQGTRLTVV.

This clone was detected once. The chain combines TRBV5-4 with TRBJ2-2; weak D call: TRBD1 (5 bases). V was cut by 2 bases and J by 7 bases, with 9 bases left in between. The CDR3 consists of 13 residues. Germline-derived CDR1 and CDR2 are SGHNT and YYREEE (reference sequence). CDR3 in amino acids: CASSFMGHGELFF. The CDR3 nucleotides read TGTGCCAGCAGCTTCATGGGGCACGGGGAGCTGTTTTTT.

The chain links TRBV7-8 to TRBJ1-5; no clear D. V lost 3 bases and J lost 6, with 12 bases in between. CDR1 and CDR2 from the germline V gene are SGHVS and FQNEAQ. This CDR3 is 14 amino acids long. DNA of the CDR3: TGTGCCAGCAGCTTCGGAGAGGGTCTTCAGCCCCAGCATTTT. Translating gives CASSFGEGLQPQHF.

CDR3 protein: CASSRDSGNTIYF. The CDR3 region has the DNA TGCGCCAGCAGTAGAGACTCTGGAAACACCATATATTTT. The V gene is TRBV5-1, the J gene TRBJ1-3, with D hard to call. This CDR3 has 13 residues. Germline V CDR1 and CDR2: SGHRS, YFSETQ. With 5 bases removed from V and 0 bases from J, the gap between germline ends came to 6 bases.

The V call is TRBV24-1, the J call TRBJ1-4; 7 nucleotides match TRBD1. The CDR3 is 18 amino acids. Trimming at V came to 6 bases and at J to 0 bases, leaving 12 bases not matched to a gene. Germline CDR1 reads KGHDR; CDR2 reads SFDVKD. The CDR3 here is CATSQEGTVRTTNEKLFF. The CDR3 coding sequence is TGTGCCACCAGTCAGGAGGGGACAGTGAGAACAACTAATGAAAAACTGTTTTTT.

V and J are TRBV7-6 and TRBJ2-3, with 8 bases aligning to TRBD2. V was clipped by 5 bases and J by 0 bases; unmatched bases: 10. Germline V CDR1 and CDR2: SGHVS, FNYEAQ. This CDR3 has 17 residues. This CDR3 is CASSPFSASGSTDTQYF. The CDR3 DNA follows: TGTGCCAGCAGCCCATTCAGTGCTAGCGGGAGCACAGATACGCAGTATTTT.